A single sample is the source of the 18 T cell receptor beta chains below, sequenced in a study of blood T cell repertoires in COVID-19. TCRdb's copy holds only in-frame clones and misses some; the assay was immunoSEQ multiplex PCR. The table records some 130,000 clones, around nine tenths of them present only once. Source material: peripheral blood. The source of these receptors is a man aged 55 to 70 with COVID-19, enrolled during active disease.

The rearrangement links TRBV7-2 to TRBJ2-3; a weak D match, TRBD1 (7 bases). This CDR3 spans 14 amino acids. CDR1 SGHTA and CDR2 FQGNSA come from the germline V gene. The V and J ends lost 7 bases and 5 bases respectively, with 16 bases between them. The CDR3, as DNA: TGTGCCAGCACCCCCGGAGGGGGCTTAGATACGCAGTATTTT. This gives the protein CASTPGGGLDTQYF.

This clone appeared a single time. This chain joins TRBV4-3 and TRBJ1-5, with TRBD1 matching over 7 bases. The germline gives CDR1 LGHNA, CDR2 YSLEER. V gave up 4 bases and J gave up 7 bases; unmatched junction bases: 10. CDR3 length equals 15 residues. CDR3 sequence (DNA): TGCGCCAGCAGCCGAGCGACAGGGAGAGGCCAGCCCCAGCATTTT. Its protein product is CASSRATGRGQPQHF.

This clone has just a few counts. This sequence joins TRBV5-1 and TRBJ2-2; TRBD2 matches 7 bases. V gave up 1 base and J gave up 5 bases; unmatched junction bases: 8. Germline-derived CDR1 and CDR2 are SGHRS and YFSETQ. CDR3 size: 16 residues. The CDR3 spells CASSLLGEGQTGELFF. The DNA for the CDR3 is TGCGCCAGCAGCTTGCTGGGGGAGGGCCAAACCGGGGAGCTGTTTTTT.

This clone was recorded once. The chain joins TRBV6-1 to TRBJ2-4, with 7 positions matching TRBD2. Germline lookup yields CDR1 MNHNS and CDR2 SASEGT. Losses at the gene ends were 2 bases for V and 8 bases for J; bases not matched to a gene: 12. CDR3 length: 16 amino acids. The CDR3 DNA reads as TGTGCCAGCAGTGAATACTCTCGGGGGGAACAGGACATTCAGTACTTC. It yields the protein CASSEYSRGEQDIQYF.

V usage is TRBV5-1 and J usage is TRBJ2-1; the D gene is possibly TRBD1 (6 bases). The V end was cut by 0 bases, the J end by 6 bases, with 10 bases between. CDR1 is SGHRS, CDR2 YFSETQ, per germline. CDR3 length equals 14 residues. The CDR3 nucleotides read TGCGCCAGCAGCTTGGGCTACAGGGTCAATGAGCAGTTCTTC. It codes for CASSLGYRVNEQFF.

CDR3 sequence (DNA): TGTGCCAGCAGCCAAGTCCAGGGGGCCTACGAGCAGTACTTC. Translated, it gives CASSQVQGAYEQYF. The V and J genes are TRBV14 and TRBJ2-7, with 7 bases identical to TRBD1. Germline-derived CDR1 and CDR2 are SGHDN and FVKESK. The CDR3 runs 14 residues. J was trimmed by 2 bases and V by 1 base; bases with no gene match: 2.

V and J are TRBV5-1 and TRBJ1-2; D is uncertain. This CDR3 has 14 residues. V lost 0 bases to trimming and J lost 2 bases, with 8 bases between them. Per the germline V gene, CDR1 is SGHRS and CDR2 is YFSETQ. The CDR3 region is CASSLVPQNYGYTF. The CDR3 nucleotides read TGCGCCAGCAGCTTGGTCCCCCAGAACTATGGCTACACCTTC. Full variable domain (outside the CDR3, taken from reference TRBV5-1 and TRBJ1-2): KAGVTQTPRYLIKTRGQQVTLSCSPISGHRSVSWYQQTPGQGLQFLFEYFSETQRNKGNFPGRFSGRQFSNSRSEMNVSTLELGDSALYLCASSLVPQNYGYTFGSGTRLTVV.

V is TRBV2 and J is TRBJ1-6; D possibly corresponds to TRBD1 (6 bases). Deletions cut 8 bases from V and 4 bases from J, with 21 bases between. The CDR3 is made up of 17 amino acids. The germline CDR1 and CDR2 sequences are SNHLY and FYNNEI. The CDR3, as DNA: TGTGCCAGCGGCCCCCGGGGCAGGGGCCTTTATAATTCACCCCTCCACTTT. It is translated as CASGPRGRGLYNSPLHF.

This rearrangement joins TRBV30 to TRBJ2-1, with D possibly matching TRBD2 (5 bases). This CDR3 has 12 amino acids. V dropped 0 bases and J dropped 15 bases, with 15 bases sitting between them. The germline CDR1 and CDR2 sequences are GTSNPN and SVGIG (reference sequence). CDR3 nucleotide sequence: TGTGCCTGGAGTGTAGGTAGTACTAGTATGTTCTTC. Residues: CAWSVGSTSMFF.

The chain combines TRBV18 with TRBJ2-1; D might be TRBD1 (5 bases). V shed 4 bases and J shed 8 bases, with 15 bases lying between them. The CDR3 runs to 14 residues. The germline CDR1 and CDR2 sequences are KGHSH and LQKENI. The CDR3 reads CASSLTAGKDEQFF. DNA of the CDR3: TGTGCCAGCTCACTCACCGCAGGGAAGGATGAGCAGTTCTTC.

The chain uses TRBV7-2 and TRBJ2-3, with D possibly being TRBD2 (5 bases). The CDR3 loop spans 15 amino acids. Germline CDR1 is SGHTA and CDR2 is FQGNSA. With 2 bases removed from V and 1 base from J, the gap between germline ends came to 10 bases. The CDR3 coding sequence is TGTGCCAGCAGCTTACAAGCGGAGCGCACAGATACGCAGTATTTT. Translated: CASSLQAERTDTQYF.

The gene calls are TRBV18 and TRBJ2-1; 9 nucleotides agree with TRBD2. Germline-derived CDR1 and CDR2 are KGHSH and LQKENI. V was clipped by 1 base and J by 6 bases; unmatched bases: 13. The CDR3 loop spans 18 amino acids. DNA of the CDR3: TGTGCCAGCTCACCACTGAGGGCGGGAGGGCCGTTGGGCAATGAGCAGTTCTTC. Its protein product is CASSPLRAGGPLGNEQFF. The full variable domain, in which reference TRBV18 and TRBJ2-1 provide the parts outside the CDR3, is NAGVMQNPRHLVRRRGQEARLRCSPMKGHSHVYWYRQLPEEGLKFMVYLQKENIIDESGMPKERFSAEFPKEGPSILRIQQVVRGDSAAYFCASSPLRAGGPLGNEQFFGPGTRLTVL.

This sequence joins TRBV6-1 and TRBJ1-2; 7 positions match TRBD1. CDR1 is MNHNS and CDR2 is SASEGT in the germline V gene. V lost 5 bases and J lost 2; bases outside the gene matches: 2. CDR3 length: 13 residues. CDR3 coding DNA: TGTGCCAGCAGTTTGACAGGGAACTATGGCTACACCTTC. This gives the protein CASSLTGNYGYTF.

This clone was detected once. The chain is built from TRBV3-1 (or the pseudogene TRBV3-2) and TRBJ1-1, with D possibly being TRBD1 (5 bases). The length of the CDR3 is 14 residues. V was shortened by 2 bases and J by 5 bases, with 12 bases between the two germline ends. Germline V gene sequence: CDR1 LGHDT, CDR2 YNNKEL (reference sequence). CDR3 bases: TGTGCCAGCAGCCAATCGTCAGGGTGGACTGAAGCTTTCTTT. Its translation is CASSQSSGWTEAFF.

The chain uses TRBV6-4 and TRBJ2-3, with D perhaps matching TRBD2 (5 bases). The germline V and J ends were trimmed by 10 bases and 5 bases, with 16 bases remaining between them. Per the germline V gene, CDR1 is MRHNA and CDR2 is SNTAGT. This CDR3 contains 13 residues. This CDR3 is CATGGSSQDTQYF. In nucleotides, the CDR3 is TGTGCCACAGGAGGTTCTAGTCAAGATACGCAGTATTTT.

The gene calls are TRBV7-9 and TRBJ2-1; TRBD1 might be the D (5 bases). Germline V gene data show CDR1 as SEHNR and CDR2 as FQNEAQ (reference sequence). The length of the CDR3 is 15 residues. Trimming took 2 bases from V and 1 from J, leaving 9 bases between them. The CDR3 protein is CASSLRQGSYNEQFF. CDR3 nucleotide sequence: TGTGCCAGCAGCTTAAGGCAGGGATCCTACAATGAGCAGTTCTTC.

The chain combines TRBV19 with TRBJ2-7; 7 bases are a match to TRBD1. Trimming at V came to 1 base and at J to 4 bases, leaving 10 bases not matched to a gene. The germline V gene encodes CDR1 LNHDA and CDR2 SQIVND (reference sequence). The CDR3 covers 16 residues. CDR3 bases: TGTGCCAGTAGTATAGGCGAGGGGGCGGAACCTTACGAGCAGTACTTC. It codes for CASSIGEGAEPYEQYF.

The genes are TRBV11-3 and TRBJ1-2; a possible D gene is TRBD1 (6 bases). CDR1 and CDR2 (germline): SGHNT, YENEEA. V lost 4 bases and J 2 bases, leaving 11 bases between the germline ends. The CDR3 has 14 amino acids. The CDR3 DNA follows: TGTGCCAGCAGCTCAGGGACACTGAACTATGGCTACACCTTC. Its translation: CASSSGTLNYGYTF.